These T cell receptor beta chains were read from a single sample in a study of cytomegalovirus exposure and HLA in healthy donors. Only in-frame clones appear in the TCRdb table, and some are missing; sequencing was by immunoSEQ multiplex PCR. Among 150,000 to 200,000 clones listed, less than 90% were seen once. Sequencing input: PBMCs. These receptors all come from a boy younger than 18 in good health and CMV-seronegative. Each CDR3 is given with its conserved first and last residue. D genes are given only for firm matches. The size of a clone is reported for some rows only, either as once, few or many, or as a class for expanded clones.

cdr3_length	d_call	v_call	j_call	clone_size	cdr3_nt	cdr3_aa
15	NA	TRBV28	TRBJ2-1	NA	TGTGCCAGCAGTTTATCCGGGAGTTCCTACAATGAGCAGTTCTTC	CASSLSGSSYNEQFF
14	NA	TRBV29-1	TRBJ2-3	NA	TGCAGCGTTGATGTTTCCCAGGGCACAGATACGCAGTATTTT	CSVDVSQGTDTQYF
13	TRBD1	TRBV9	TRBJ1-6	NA	TGTGCCAGCAGCATAACGACAGGGTCACCCCTCCACTTT	CASSITTGSPLHF
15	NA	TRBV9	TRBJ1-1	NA	TGTGCCAGCAGCCCAATTAAATTTGGAGGCACTGAAGCTTTCTTT	CASSPIKFGGTEAFF
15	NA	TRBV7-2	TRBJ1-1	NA	TGTGCCAGCAGCTACACAGGGATCCCGGACACTGAAGCTTTCTTT	CASSYTGIPDTEAFF
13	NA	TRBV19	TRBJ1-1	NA	TGTGCCAGTAGTATATCTTATTCCACTGAAGCTTTCTTT	CASSISYSTEAFF
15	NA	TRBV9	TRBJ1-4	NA	TGTGCCAGCAGCGTAGGCGGAGGAACTAATGAAAAACTGTTTTTT	CASSVGGGTNEKLFF
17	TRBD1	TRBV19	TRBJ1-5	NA	TGTGCCAGTAGTGCCCCCCCCCGGGACAGGTCCGATCAGCCCCAGCATTTT	CASSAPPRDRSDQPQHF
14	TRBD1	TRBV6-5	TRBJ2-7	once	TGTGCCAGCGAGGACAGGGAACTACGTGGTGAGCAATACTTC	CASEDRELRGEQYF
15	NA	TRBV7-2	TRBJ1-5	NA	TGTGCCAGCAGCTTAGCGCCAGGGCGGGGTCAGCCCCAGCATTTT	CASSLAPGRGQPQHF
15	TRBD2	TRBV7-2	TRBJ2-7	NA	TGTGCCAGCAGCCTGACTAGCGGGGGGGCCTACGAGCAGTACTTC	CASSLTSGGAYEQYF
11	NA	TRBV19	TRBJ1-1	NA	TGTGCCAGTAGATCGTTCGGTGAAGCTTTCTTT	CASRSFGEAFF
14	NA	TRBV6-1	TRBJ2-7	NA	TGTGCCAGCAGTGAACGGGGGGCTCCCTACGAGCAGTACTTC	CASSERGAPYEQYF
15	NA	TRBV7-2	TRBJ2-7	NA	TGTGCCAGCAGCCCTTCGGGGCGGGAAGTCTACGAGCAGTACTTC	CASSPSGREVYEQYF
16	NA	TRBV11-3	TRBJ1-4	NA	TGTGCCAGCAGCCTCTCGGGGGACGGTCTTAATGAAAAACTGTTTTTT	CASSLSGDGLNEKLFF
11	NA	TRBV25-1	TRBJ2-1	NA	TGTGCCAGCATGTCAGGGAATGAGCAGTTCTTC	CASMSGNEQFF
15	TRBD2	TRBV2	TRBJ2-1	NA	TGTGCCAGCGGCGGGACTAGCGGGGTGAGCAATGAGCAGTTCTTC	CASGGTSGVSNEQFF
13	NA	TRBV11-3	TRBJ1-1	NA	TGTGCCAGCAGCTCGAGCCCTAACACTGAAGCTTTCTTT	CASSSSPNTEAFF
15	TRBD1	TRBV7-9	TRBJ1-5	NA	TGTGCCAGCAGCTTAGGAACAGGGGAAAGTCAGCCCCAGCATTTT	CASSLGTGESQPQHF
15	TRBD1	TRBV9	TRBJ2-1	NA	TGTGCCAGCAGCGGGGACAGGGGATCCTACAATGAGCAGTTCTTC	CASSGDRGSYNEQFF
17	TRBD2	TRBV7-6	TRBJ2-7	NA	TGTGCCAGCAGCCAACCCTCTAGCGGGAGGGGGTCCTACGAGCAGTACTTC	CASSQPSSGRGSYEQYF
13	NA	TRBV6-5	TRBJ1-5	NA	TGTGCCAGCGGTAGCGGAGGGAATCAGCCCCAGCATTTT	CASGSGGNQPQHF
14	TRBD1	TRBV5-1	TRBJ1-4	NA	TGCGCCAGCAGCAGGAGACAGGGTAATGAAAAACTGTTTTTT	CASSRRQGNEKLFF
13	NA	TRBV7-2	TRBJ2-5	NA	TGTGCCAGCAGCTCACGGGTTCAAGAGACCCAGTACTTC	CASSSRVQETQYF